The 3 T cell receptor beta chains listed next were all sequenced from one sample in a study of technical replicates of blood from several donors. This table comes from immunoSEQ multiplex PCR, and its TCRdb copy is limited to in-frame clones, with some not included. Among just under 100,000 clones listed, 95% were seen once. Sequenced material: T cells isolated from PBMCs. These receptors all come from a human donor in good health.

The chain combines TRBV11-3 with TRBJ2-5; 7 bases fit TRBD1. Germline V gene sequence: CDR1 SGHNT, CDR2 YENEEA. CDR3 length: 16 amino acids. The ends lost 0 bases at V and 2 bases at J; junction bases unmatched: 6. This CDR3 is CASSLDFPGGQETQYF. The CDR3 DNA is TGTGCCAGCAGCTTAGACTTCCCAGGGGGTCAAGAGACCCAGTACTTC.

The chain couples TRBV20-1 to TRBJ2-1; D may be TRBD1 (6 bases). This CDR3 is 11 amino acids long. Germline CDR1 and CDR2: DFQATT and SNEGSKA (reference sequence). CDR3: CMGQDYNEQFF. The CDR3 bases are TGCATGGGACAAGATTACAATGAGCAGTTCTTC.

This clone was seen once. Here the CDR3 reads CAGSFLGLQGWTGELFF. CDR3 sequence (DNA): TGTGCCGGGTCATTTTTGGGCCTACAGGGATGGACCGGGGAGCTGTTTTTT. The chain couples TRBV7-8 to TRBJ2-2, with TRBD1 as a possible D gene (6 bases). This CDR3 is built from 17 residues. Trimming took 11 bases from V and 5 from J, leaving 27 bases between them. Germline assignment: CDR1 SGHVS and CDR2 FQNEAQ.